The 10 T cell receptor beta chains presented below share a single source sample, sequenced in a study of identical twins' blood T cells. MiXCR was run by TCRdb on the 5' RACE reads, yielding one entry per CDR3 protein. Of a few hundred thousand distinct CDR3 sequences in the sample, 28% were seen once. The material sequenced was PBMCs. All receptors come from a woman between 18 and 55 years old in good health.

A few counts support this clonotype. The rearrangement joins TRBV2 to TRBJ1-2; a weak D match, TRBD1 (5 bases). CDR3 length equals 13 residues. V lost 1 base and J lost 7, with 10 bases in between. Germline values: CDR1 SNHLY, CDR2 FYNNEI. The CDR3 bases are TGTGCCAGCAGTGAAGAACTGGGGACTGGCTACACCTTC. It is translated as CASSEELGTGYTF.

CDR3 nucleotide sequence: TGTGCCAGCAGCGCCTCGGACAGGGGACGTGGAGCTTTCTTT. Translated, it gives CASSASDRGRGAFF. This chain joins TRBV13 and TRBJ1-1; the match to TRBD1 covers 9 bases. Per germline, CDR1 PRHDT and CDR2 FYEKMQ (reference sequence). V dropped 5 bases and J dropped 10; count of bases not matched to a gene: 11. CDR3 length equals 14 residues.

This clonotype came up a few times. The chain joins TRBV5-4 to TRBJ2-5, with TRBD1 matching 9 bases. The ends lost 2 bases at V and 2 bases at J; junction bases unmatched: 4. Germline assignment: CDR1 SGHNT and CDR2 YYREEE (reference sequence). This CDR3 has 15 residues. Written as DNA, the CDR3 is TGTGCCAGCAGCTTCCTGGGACAGGGACAAGAGACCCAGTACTTC. This translates into CASSFLGQGQETQYF.

There are a few counts of this clonotype. V gene TRBV7-2 combines with J gene TRBJ2-1, with 11 bases aligning to TRBD2. The V gene's germline CDR1 is SGHTA and CDR2 FQGNSA. J gave up 8 bases and V 3 bases, and 12 bases lay outside the gene matches. The CDR3 is 17 amino acids. Written as DNA, the CDR3 is TGTGCCAGCAGCTTCTCACCCTCTAGCGGGAGGAACTATGAGCAGTTCTTC. Translated: CASSFSPSSGRNYEQFF.

This clonotype was recorded a few times. The chain is built from TRBV5-6 and TRBJ2-3; D is unresolved. The CDR3 runs 12 residues. CDR1 SGHDT and CDR2 YYEEEE come from the germline V gene. The germline V and J ends were trimmed by 4 bases and 6 bases, with 9 bases remaining between them. CDR3 sequence: CASSRRWDTQYF. The CDR3 DNA is TGTGCCAGCAGCCGGCGGTGGGATACGCAGTATTTT.

This clonotype was seen a few times. This chain joins TRBV20-1 and TRBJ1-1, with a tentative D call TRBD1 (6 bases). The germline V gene has CDR1 DFQATT and CDR2 SNEGSKA (reference sequence). This CDR3 contains 16 residues. Trimming pared 4 bases from V and 2 bases from J, leaving 20 bases between. The CDR3 here is CSAKGGGVGVNTEAFF. The CDR3, as DNA: TGCAGTGCTAAAGGGGGGGGGGTAGGCGTCAACACTGAAGCTTTCTTT.

This clonotype showed up just a few times. The V call is TRBV6-1, the J call TRBJ1-1; unclear D gene. V lost 8 bases and J lost 10, with 11 bases in between. The CDR3 totals 10 residues. The germline CDR1 and CDR2 sequences are MNHNS and SASEGT. In nucleotides, the CDR3 is TGTGCCAGCCTTTCTTCGTCAGCTTTCTTT. Protein sequence: CASLSSSAFF.

This chain uses TRBV2 with TRBJ2-2; D remains unclear. Per the germline V gene, CDR1 is SNHLY and CDR2 is FYNNEI. V was pared by 4 bases and J by 6 bases, with 9 bases between. The CDR3 totals 13 residues. The CDR3 bases are TGTGCCAGCAGTGGAGTGACGCCCGGGGAGCTGTTTTTT. This translates into CASSGVTPGELFF.

The chain combines TRBV29-1 with TRBJ2-7, with D possibly being TRBD1 (5 bases). This CDR3 has 13 amino acids. The V end was cut by 3 bases, the J end by 2 bases, with 11 bases between. Germline assignment: CDR1 SQVTM and CDR2 ANQGSEA. CDR3 region: CSVDGQGPYEQYF. In DNA form, the CDR3 reads TGCAGCGTTGACGGTCAGGGTCCCTACGAGCAGTACTTC.

The DNA for the CDR3 is TGCGCCAGCAGCCAAGATACCGGAACCGAGATTTTCTTC. Translating it yields CASSQDTGTEIFF. The rearrangement joins TRBV4-3 to TRBJ2-1; D unclear. This CDR3 is built from 13 residues. V was cut by 0 bases and J by 16 bases, with 16 bases left in between. Per germline, CDR1 LGHNA and CDR2 YSLEER.